Each of the 13 T cell receptor beta chains below was sequenced from the same sample in a study of T cell responses to AZD1222 COVID-19 vaccine. The method was immunoSEQ multiplex PCR; TCRdb's version includes in-frame clones alone and lacks a portion of them. The repertoire holds roughly 150,000 clones, roughly 91% seen once, with approximately 1.5% in the top ten. The sample here was peripheral blood, taken on day 0 of AZD1222 vaccination. The receptors derive from an adult in good health.

This chain links TRBV7-9 with TRBJ1-1, with D perhaps TRBD1 (5 bases). Germline CDR1 is SEHNR and CDR2 is FQNEAQ (reference sequence). Trimming took off 1 base at V and 3 bases at J, with 6 bases between the two ends. This CDR3 has 13 amino acids. The CDR3 sequence is CASSLVGDTEAFF. As DNA, the CDR3 is TGTGCCAGCAGCTTAGTGGGGGACACTGAAGCTTTCTTT. Together with reference TRBV7-9 and TRBJ1-1, the CDR3 gives the full variable domain: DTGVSQNPRHKITKRGQNVTFRCDPISEHNRLYWYRQTLGQGPEFLTYFQNEAQLEKSRLLSDRFSAERPKGSFSTLEIQRTEQGDSAMYLCASSLVGDTEAFFGQGTRLTVV.

This clone was detected only a few times. The CDR3, as DNA: TGTGCCAGCAGCTTAGGACTAGCGGGAGAATTGAGGCAGGGCGAGCAGTACTTC. Its protein is CASSLGLAGELRQGEQYF. The V and J genes are TRBV7-2 and TRBJ2-7; TRBD2 matches 12 bases. Losses at the gene ends were 1 base for V and 6 bases for J; bases not matched to a gene: 13. The CDR3 has 18 residues. CDR1 is SGHTA, CDR2 FQGNSA, per germline.

This chain uses TRBV3-1 (or the pseudogene TRBV3-2) with TRBJ1-1; D uncertain. There are 14 residues in the CDR3. Germline-derived CDR1 and CDR2 are LGHDT and YNNKEL (reference sequence). V was shortened by 6 bases and J by 2 bases, with 13 bases between the two germline ends. The CDR3 sequence is CASRKKAGNTEAFF. The CDR3 DNA is TGTGCCAGCAGAAAGAAGGCGGGTAACACTGAAGCTTTCTTT.

J is TRBJ2-1 and V is TRBV6-5; D gene unclear. The germline gives CDR1 MNHEY, CDR2 SVGAGI. The ends were cut back, 2 bases at V and 3 bases at J, with 11 bases in the middle. The CDR3 is 15 amino acids. CDR3 nucleotides: TGTGCCAGCAGTTACGATAGAGCCCACTACAATGAGCAGTTCTTC. Its protein product is CASSYDRAHYNEQFF.

The chain uses TRBV5-5 and TRBJ1-4; D not certain. V was trimmed by 0 bases and J by 8 bases, leaving 11 bases between them. The germline CDR1 and CDR2 sequences are SGHKS and YYEKEE (reference sequence). The CDR3 contains 14 residues. CDR3 sequence reads: CASSLGADAEKLFF. The CDR3 nucleotides read TGTGCCAGCAGCTTGGGTGCGGACGCGGAAAAACTGTTTTTT.

This clone was observed a single time. DNA for the CDR3: TGTGCCAGCAGTGACTCTGGTCGGAACAATTGGACTAGTAGCGCGATGCTGGGGTTCTTC. Amino acid sequence: CASSDSGRNNWTSSAMLGFF. The genes are TRBV6-4 and TRBJ2-1, with 7 nucleotides matching TRBD2. The germline gives CDR1 MRHNA, CDR2 SNTAGT. CDR3 length: 20 amino acids. The V and J ends lost 0 bases and 15 bases, in that order; junction bases with no gene match: 29.

This rearrangement joins TRBV7-8 to TRBJ2-3, with TRBD2 identical over 10 bases. Trimming cost V 5 bases and J 1 base; bases outside gene matches: 3. CDR3 size: 15 residues. Germline CDR1 SGHVS, CDR2 FQNEAQ. Here the CDR3 reads CASSLGTSGTDTQYF. The CDR3 DNA reads as TGTGCCAGCAGCCTCGGGACTAGCGGCACAGATACGCAGTATTTT.

The rearrangement uses TRBV2 and TRBJ2-5, with D perhaps TRBD2 (7 bases). CDR1 is SNHLY and CDR2 is FYNNEI in the germline V gene. The CDR3 consists of 12 residues. Between the trimmed V and J ends, which lost 6 bases and 4 bases, there was a span of 9 bases. Here the CDR3 reads CASRGGRETQYF. Written as DNA, the CDR3 is TGTGCCAGCAGGGGGGGGCGAGAGACCCAGTACTTC.

The J gene is TRBJ1-3, the V gene TRBV5-6; 7 bases are shared with TRBD1. This CDR3 region has 14 residues. With 4 bases clipped from V and 4 bases from J, the junction kept 5 bases outside the gene matches. Germline V lookup: CDR1 SGHDT, CDR2 YYEEEE. The CDR3, as DNA: TGTGCCAGCAGCCTCGACAGGGCCGGAAACACCATATATTTT. It encodes CASSLDRAGNTIYF. Variable domain in full (rest from reference TRBV5-6 and TRBJ1-3): DAGVTQSPTHLIKTRGQQVTLRCSPKSGHDTVSWYQQALGQGPQFIFQYYEEEERQRGNFPDRFSGHQFPNYSSELNVNALLLGDSALYLCASSLDRAGNTIYFGEGSWLTVV.

The rearrangement joins TRBV4-3 to TRBJ2-3; weak D call: TRBD2 (6 bases). The germline V gene has CDR1 LGHNA and CDR2 YSLEER. The CDR3 runs 16 residues. V was cut by 2 bases and J by 3 bases, with 15 bases left in between. DNA of the CDR3: TGCGCCAGCAGCCAACGGTCTAAAGGGACTACAGATACGCAGTATTTT. It yields the protein CASSQRSKGTTDTQYF.

The chain carries TRBV28 and TRBJ2-2; D is unresolved. Germline CDR1 MDHEN, CDR2 SYDVKM. Trimming pared 5 bases from V and 9 bases from J, leaving 7 bases between. The CDR3 contains 11 residues. In DNA form, the CDR3 reads TGTGCCAGCAGTCTCGACTGGGAGCTGTTTTTT. It translates to CASSLDWELFF.

This clone was found a few times. This CDR3 is CAIRGGQGYQPQHF. CDR3 sequence (DNA): TGTGCCATCAGGGGGGGACAGGGCTATCAGCCCCAGCATTTT. The chain uses TRBV10-3 and TRBJ1-5; 9 nucleotides line up with TRBD1. Germline CDR1 reads ENHRY; CDR2 reads SYGVKD. The CDR3 runs 14 residues. Germline trimming cut 6 bases from V and 5 bases from J; bases unmatched to any gene: 5.

Only one count was recorded for this clone. This rearrangement joins TRBV11-2 to TRBJ2-1; no firm D call. CDR3 length: 15 residues. The ends were cut back, 4 bases at V and 0 bases at J, with 10 bases in the middle. The germline V gene has CDR1 SGHAT and CDR2 FQNNGV. CDR3 coding DNA: TGTGCCAGCAGCTCGGGCCTAAGCTCCTACAATGAGCAGTTCTTC. Its translation is CASSSGLSSYNEQFF.